These 6 T cell receptor beta chains share one sample of origin, sequenced in a study of blood T cell repertoires in COVID-19. Profiled with immunoSEQ multiplex PCR; TCRdb holds only in-frame clones, not every one. The repertoire has some 52,000 clones, around 84% of them found once; the top ten carry 28%. The sequencing input was peripheral blood. The source is a human donor in a cohort sampled during active COVID-19.

J is TRBJ1-1 and V is TRBV20-1; D ambiguous. Germline CDR1 is DFQATT and CDR2 is SNEGSKA (reference sequence). V lost 5 bases to trimming and J lost 6 bases, with 10 bases between them. CDR3 length equals 11 residues. The CDR3 sequence is CSALSVAEAFF. Written as DNA, the CDR3 is TGCAGTGCTCTCTCGGTAGCTGAAGCTTTCTTT.

This clone was seen a single time. The gene calls are TRBV30 and TRBJ2-1, with TRBD2 as a possible D gene (6 bases). V lost 3 bases, J lost 5 bases, and 17 bases lay in between. The CDR3 sequence is 15 residues long. CDR1 is GTSNPN and CDR2 is SVGIG in the germline V gene (reference sequence). In nucleotides, the CDR3 is TGTGCCTGGAGGGGCTTGGGACTGACAAACAATGAGCAGTTCTTC. Amino acids: CAWRGLGLTNNEQFF.

V and J are TRBV4-1 and TRBJ2-7; the match to TRBD2 covers 11 bases. CDR1 and CDR2 (germline): MGHRA, YSYEKL. The CDR3 sequence is 17 residues long. Trimming cost V 0 bases and J 9 bases; bases outside gene matches: 13. CDR3 residues: CASSQDRFLAGGQGQYF. The CDR3, as DNA: TGCGCCAGCAGCCAAGATCGTTTCCTAGCGGGGGGCCAAGGGCAGTACTTC.

The V gene is TRBV25-1, the J gene TRBJ2-7; TRBD2 matches 7 bases. V lost 3 bases to trimming and J lost 6 bases; unmatched junction nucleotides: 8. Germline V gene sequence: CDR1 MGHDK, CDR2 SYGVNS. This CDR3 is 14 amino acids long. For the CDR3, the DNA is TGTGCCAGCAGTGAGGGAGGGAAGGTGAGCGAGCAGTACTTC. Its protein product is CASSEGGKVSEQYF.

The chain combines TRBV19 with TRBJ2-7; 7 bases match TRBD2. In germline, CDR1 is LNHDA, CDR2 SQIVND (reference sequence). There are 15 residues in the CDR3. V was pared by 5 bases and J by 2 bases, with 9 bases of the junction left unmatched. The CDR3 region is CASSVVGTTAYEQYF. DNA for the CDR3: TGTGCCAGTAGTGTGGTCGGGACTACTGCCTACGAGCAGTACTTC.

The rearrangement joins TRBV5-1 to TRBJ2-2, with a possible D match to TRBD1 (6 bases). This CDR3 is 13 amino acids long. V was trimmed by 6 bases and J by 4 bases, leaving 10 bases between them. The germline gives CDR1 SGHRS, CDR2 YFSETQ. This CDR3 is CASMAGVTGELFF. As DNA, the CDR3 is TGCGCCAGCATGGCAGGGGTCACCGGGGAGCTGTTTTTT.